The T cell receptor (beta chain) described here comes from a study of blood T cell repertoires in COVID-19. Across the study: Sources were T cells, B-cell-depleted T cells, or PBMCs; the material itself was cDNA or gDNA.

Grouping used clinical history reported by participants in a survey and questionnaire. Germline V gene data show CDR1 as SGDLS and CDR2 as YYNGEE. CDR3 length equals 18 residues. V shed 4 bases and J 5 bases; nucleotides not matched to a gene: 13. The authors' processing: Amplified reference gene primers provided the basis for estimating nucleated cell counts. Clones were read by immunoSEQ multiplex PCR, and TCRdb kept only the in-frame ones, dropping some. V, J and clone size are those of that table, while D and trimming were read from the DNA. The sample consists of about 390,000 clones, roughly 89% of them appearing once.

This receptor was identified in a woman in her fifties or sixties who had recovered from COVID-19. The V and J genes are TRBV9 and TRBJ2-3, with 13 bases fitting TRBD2. Sequencing used PBMCs or T cells enriched from blood (not recorded which). CDR3 sequence: CASSTGLAGIPSGDTQYF. CDR3 DNA sequence: TGTGCCAGCAGCACGGGACTAGCGGGAATCCCATCCGGAGATACGCAGTATTTT.